This T cell receptor beta chain comes out of a study of T cell repertoires in cytomegalovirus infection. Study summary: Evidence of both CMV infection and a matching HLA type came from public TCR beta signatures. Points from the study as a whole: Ex vivo responses were dominated by HLA-C-restricted CMV-specific TCR beta clonotypes. Carriers of CMV plus the relevant HLA were identified by cumulative public TCR beta family frequency.

J gave up 5 bases and V 2 bases, and 3 bases lay outside the gene matches. Germline V gene data show CDR1 as MNHEY and CDR2 as SMNVEV (reference sequence). The CDR3 loop spans 14 amino acids. Details on this clonotype: What it binds is unknown.

TCRdb itself ran the reads through MiXCR, one entry per CDR3 protein. The table shows about 310,000 distinct CDR3 sequences, with 15% to 20% occurring only once. The sequencing input was PBMCs. The sequence was obtained from a human donor in good health (CMV status not recorded). Some clones in this sample may be carry-over from other donors' samples. The chain links TRBV27 to TRBJ2-1; 7 bases match TRBD1. The CDR3 loop reads CASSLPGGHNEQFF. Here the CDR3 DNA reads TGTGCCAGCAGTTTACCAGGGGGACACAATGAGCAGTTCTTC.